One sample yielded the 18 T cell receptor beta chains listed below, sequenced in a study of early T cells in non-severe SARS-CoV-2 infection. Each CDR3 protein gets one entry after TCRdb re-called the 5' RACE reads with MiXCR. The sample yields over 30,000 distinct CDR3 sequences, more than 5% seen once. Sequences were obtained from whole blood. These receptors were taken from an adult who was a healthcare worker with PCR-confirmed SARS-CoV-2 infection or an uninfected control (not recorded which).

This clonotype was counted ten times or more. The rearrangement uses TRBV15 and TRBJ1-1; 7 nucleotides match TRBD1. CDR3 size: 15 residues. Germline loops: CDR1 LNHNV, CDR2 YYDKDF (reference sequence). V lost 9 bases to trimming and J lost 0 bases; unmatched junction nucleotides: 10. Written as DNA, the CDR3 is TGTGCCACTGGGCCAGACAGGGTCATGAACACTGAAGCTTTCTTT. This codes for CATGPDRVMNTEAFF.

This clonotype has ten or more counts. This chain connects TRBV5-1 to TRBJ2-7, with TRBD1 matching over 8 bases. Trimming took 3 bases from V and 0 from J; bases not matched to a gene: 2. The V gene's germline CDR1 is SGHRS and CDR2 YFSETQ. The CDR3 loop spans 14 amino acids. CDR3 in amino acids: CASSSTGGSYEQYF. CDR3 in DNA: TGCGCCAGCAGCTCCACAGGGGGCTCCTACGAGCAGTACTTC. Based on the CDR3 plus reference TRBV5-1 and TRBJ2-7, the full variable domain is KAGVTQTPRYLIKTRGQQVTLSCSPISGHRSVSWYQQTPGQGLQFLFEYFSETQRNKGNFPGRFSGRQFSNSRSEMNVSTLELGDSALYLCASSSTGGSYEQYFGPGTRLTVT.

There are many counts of this clonotype. This chain links TRBV19 with TRBJ1-5; no firm D call. V gave up 1 base and J gave up 10 bases, with 14 bases separating them. The germline V gene encodes CDR1 LNHDA and CDR2 SQIVND (reference sequence). The CDR3 sequence is 14 residues long. This CDR3 is CASSIGPGNDPQHF. The CDR3 DNA is TGTGCCAGTAGTATAGGGCCGGGTAATGATCCCCAGCATTTT.

This clonotype was observed at least ten times. The rearrangement uses TRBV11-2 and TRBJ2-1, with 11 bases matching TRBD2. Germline-derived CDR1 and CDR2 are SGHAT and FQNNGV. V lost 4 bases to trimming and J lost 4 bases; unmatched junction nucleotides: 6. The CDR3 has 16 amino acids. CDR3 sequence: CASSSRLAGIYNEQFF. DNA for the CDR3: TGTGCCAGCAGCTCACGACTAGCGGGGATATACAATGAGCAGTTCTTC. Full variable domain (rest looked up from reference TRBV11-2 and TRBJ2-1): EAGVAQSPRYKIIEKRQSVAFWCNPISGHATLYWYQQILGQGPKLLIQFQNNGVVDDSQLPKDRFSAERLKGVDSTLKIQPAKLEDSAVYLCASSSRLAGIYNEQFFGPGTRLTVL.

There are many counts of this clonotype. V usage is TRBV6-6 and J usage is TRBJ1-5, with a possible D match to TRBD1 (6 bases). The CDR3 consists of 14 residues. Germline V gene lookup returns CDR1 MNHNY and CDR2 SVGAGI (reference sequence). The V end was cut by 7 bases, the J end by 2 bases, with 12 bases between. CDR3 in amino acids: CASTQGKGNQPQHF. DNA for the CDR3: TGTGCCAGCACACAGGGTAAGGGCAATCAGCCCCAGCATTTT.

This clonotype was seen ten or more times. This chain joins TRBV6-4 and TRBJ2-3, with TRBD1 matching 9 bases. Germline V gene data show CDR1 as MRHNA and CDR2 as SNTAGT. This CDR3 has 15 residues. Germline trimming cut 7 bases from V and 2 bases from J; bases unmatched to any gene: 7. The CDR3 sequence: CASKEGDRDTDTQYF. In DNA form, the CDR3 reads TGTGCCAGCAAAGAAGGGGACAGGGACACAGATACGCAGTATTTT.

This clonotype has at least ten counts. V and J are TRBV27 and TRBJ2-1; unclear D gene. Germline lookup yields CDR1 MNHEY and CDR2 SMNVEV (reference sequence). The CDR3 sequence is 12 residues long. Trimming removed 5 bases from V and 4 bases from J, with 6 bases in between. The CDR3 protein is CASSGNYNEQFF. DNA for the CDR3: TGTGCCAGCAGTGGAAATTACAATGAGCAGTTCTTC.

This clonotype has only a few counts. J is TRBJ2-3 and V is TRBV20-1; weak D call: TRBD1 (6 bases). CDR3 length equals 13 residues. The V and J ends lost 6 bases and 3 bases respectively, with 13 bases between them. From germline, CDR1 is DFQATT and CDR2 SNEGSKA (reference sequence). The CDR3 protein is CSAEQGSTDTQYF. DNA of the CDR3: TGCAGTGCCGAACAGGGATCTACAGATACGCAGTATTTT.

The V and J genes are TRBV4-3 and TRBJ1-1; D is perhaps TRBD1 (5 bases). V shed 0 bases and J shed 7 bases, with 15 bases lying between them. The length of the CDR3 is 15 residues. CDR1 is LGHNA and CDR2 is YSLEER in the germline V gene. The CDR3 loop reads CASSQDRGGRIEAFF. As DNA, the CDR3 is TGCGCCAGCAGCCAAGATAGGGGAGGGAGAATTGAAGCTTTCTTT.

This clonotype occurred many times. CDR3 nucleotide sequence: TGCAGCGTTGAATCGGATGGGATGACTAGCGGGAACTACAATGAGCAGTTCTTC. This sequence encodes CSVESDGMTSGNYNEQFF. V usage is TRBV29-1 and J usage is TRBJ2-1; 11 bases fit TRBD2. Germline V gene sequence: CDR1 SQVTM, CDR2 ANQGSEA. This CDR3 is built from 18 residues. J gave up 3 bases and V 2 bases, and 12 bases lay outside the gene matches.

This clonotype was seen a few times. This chain joins TRBV5-1 and TRBJ2-5; TRBD1 is a possible D gene (5 bases). V gave up 2 bases and J gave up 4 bases, with 9 bases separating them. Germline loops: CDR1 SGHRS, CDR2 YFSETQ. The CDR3 length is 13 residues. The CDR3 sequence: CASSFAGLETQYF. CDR3 bases: TGCGCCAGCAGCTTCGCAGGGTTAGAGACCCAGTACTTC.

This clonotype was counted at least ten times. The chain has TRBV4-1 and TRBJ2-5, with 11 bases matching TRBD2. V was clipped by 6 bases and J by 5 bases; unmatched bases: 14. The germline V gene has CDR1 MGHRA and CDR2 YSYEKL. The CDR3 has 17 residues. The CDR3 region has the DNA TGCGCCAGCAGGGGCCCCCCCATAGCGGGGGGGCGGGAGACCCAGTACTTC. It specifies CASRGPPIAGGRETQYF.

This clonotype was seen ten or more times. The chain couples TRBV29-1 to TRBJ2-7, with TRBD1 matching over 10 bases. The trim removed 7 bases at V and 0 bases at J, leaving 3 bases unmatched. From germline, CDR1 is SQVTM and CDR2 ANQGSEA. The CDR3 is 13 residues long. The CDR3 DNA is TGCAGCGCCGGACAGGGGGGCTCCTACGAGCAGTACTTC. Protein: CSAGQGGSYEQYF.

This clonotype was counted between two and nine times. This chain links TRBV20-1 with TRBJ2-3; 8 nucleotides match TRBD2. The V gene end was trimmed by 0 bases and the J gene end by 2 bases; junction bases not matched to a gene: 10. Germline CDR1 and CDR2: DFQATT and SNEGSKA (reference sequence). CDR3 length: 17 amino acids. The chain's CDR3 is CSARDRTSRLSTDTQYF. CDR3 nucleotide sequence: TGCAGTGCTAGAGATAGGACTAGCCGATTATCCACAGATACGCAGTATTTT.

This clonotype was seen many times. CDR3 DNA: TGTGCCAGCAGTTTATCGTCGGGACAGACACCCCTCCACTTT. This codes for CASSLSSGQTPLHF. The chain couples TRBV28 to TRBJ1-6; 7 bases are shared with TRBD1. Germline CDR1 and CDR2: MDHEN and SYDVKM. The CDR3 is 14 amino acids. V gave up 1 base and J gave up 11 bases; unmatched junction bases: 5.

In its sample, this clonotype was seen many times. The chain combines TRBV6-4 with TRBJ1-2; TRBD1 aligns across 8 bases. CDR1 is MRHNA, CDR2 SNTAGT, per germline. V lost 5 bases to trimming and J lost 4 bases; unmatched junction nucleotides: 3. The CDR3 loop spans 13 amino acids. The DNA for the CDR3 is TGTGCCAGCAGTCAGGGGGCTGTCTATGGCTACACCTTC. It codes for CASSQGAVYGYTF.

This clonotype has a count of ten or more. The chain uses TRBV7-2 and TRBJ1-1; D might be TRBD1 (5 bases). This CDR3 has 15 amino acids. Deletions cut 1 base from V and 4 bases from J, with 13 bases between. Germline CDR1 is SGHTA and CDR2 is FQGNSA. CDR3 loop: CASSLGRGAFTEAFF. CDR3 sequence (DNA): TGTGCCAGCAGCTTAGGAAGGGGAGCTTTCACTGAAGCTTTCTTT.

At least ten counts were recorded for this clonotype. The rearrangement uses TRBV7-2 and TRBJ2-7; 9 bases are a match to TRBD1. The J segment lost 3 bases and the V segment lost 1 base, leaving 1 base of the junction unmatched. In germline, CDR1 is SGHTA, CDR2 FQGNSA. This CDR3 has 14 amino acids. CDR3: CASSLETGGYEQYF. The CDR3 DNA reads as TGTGCCAGCAGCTTAGAGACAGGGGGCTACGAGCAGTACTTC.